These 16 T cell receptor beta chains originate from one sample sequenced in a study of T cells after yellow fever vaccination. TCRdb processed the 5' RACE reads anew with MiXCR; each CDR3 protein has one entry. The sample carries 110,000 to 150,000 distinct CDR3 sequences, approximately 6.6% recorded once. Sequences were derived from CD4+ T cells sorted from PBMCs, sampled 10 days after the yellow fever booster vaccination. These receptor sequences come from a man under 40 who received the YFV17D yellow fever vaccine.

In its sample, this clonotype was seen many times. This sequence joins TRBV7-2 and TRBJ1-4; D is uncertain. The CDR3 is 16 residues long. Deletions cut 2 bases from V and 1 base from J, with 11 bases between. Looked up from germline, CDR1 is SGHTA and CDR2 is FQGNSA. The CDR3 nucleotides are TGTGCCAGCAGCTTAAGATTGAAGGGAACTAATGAAAAACTGTTTTTT. Translating gives CASSLRLKGTNEKLFF. The full variable domain, its missing parts supplied by reference TRBV7-2 and TRBJ1-4, is GAGVSQSPSNKVTEKGKDVELRCDPISGHTALYWYRQSLGQGLEFLIYFQGNSAPDKSGLPSDRFSAERTGGSVSTLTIQRTQQEDSAVYLCASSLRLKGTNEKLFFGSGTQLSVL.

This clonotype was seen ten or more times. The chain recombines TRBV28 with TRBJ2-3; no clear D gene. Trimming pared 8 bases from V and 6 bases from J, leaving 3 bases between. This CDR3 has 9 residues. The germline CDR1 and CDR2 sequences are MDHEN and SYDVKM. The CDR3 region is CASFDTQYF. The CDR3 DNA is TGTGCCAGCTTCGATACGCAGTATTTT.

There are many counts of this clonotype. The J gene is TRBJ1-1, the V gene TRBV29-1; 7 bases align to TRBD1. The V gene's germline CDR1 is SQVTM and CDR2 ANQGSEA. There are 15 residues in the CDR3. The J segment lost 0 bases and the V segment lost 1 base, leaving 5 bases of the junction unmatched. The CDR3 loop is CSVEVRQGLNTEAFF. The CDR3 DNA is TGCAGCGTTGAAGTCCGACAGGGCCTGAACACTGAAGCTTTCTTT.

This clonotype appeared a few times. This chain connects TRBV5-1 to TRBJ2-1; 15 positions agree with TRBD2. Per the germline V gene, CDR1 is SGHRS and CDR2 is YFSETQ. The CDR3 loop spans 17 amino acids. J was trimmed by 3 bases and V by 3 bases; bases with no gene match: 4. CDR3 region: CASSSGTSGRIYNEQFF. Written as DNA, the CDR3 is TGCGCCAGCAGCTCCGGGACTAGCGGGAGGATCTACAATGAGCAGTTCTTC.

This clonotype was found many times. V is TRBV18 and J is TRBJ2-2; D is possibly TRBD2 (6 bases). Trimming removed 3 bases at V and 0 bases at J, with 8 bases between. The CDR3 runs 15 residues. Germline-derived CDR1 and CDR2 are KGHSH and LQKENI. CDR3 loop: CASSPGTSNTGELFF. In nucleotides, the CDR3 is TGTGCCAGCTCACCCGGGACTTCGAACACCGGGGAGCTGTTTTTT.

This clonotype was recorded many times. The chain is built from TRBV10-3 and TRBJ2-1; TRBD1 is a possible D gene (5 bases). The germline CDR1 and CDR2 sequences are ENHRY and SYGVKD. CDR3 length equals 13 residues. Trimming removed 4 bases at V and 13 bases at J, with 17 bases between. The CDR3 sequence is CAISAVLETVQFF. The CDR3, as DNA: TGTGCCATCAGTGCAGTTCTCGAGACAGTCCAGTTCTTC.

This clonotype was detected a few times. The chain employs TRBV11-2 and TRBJ1-6; D is possibly TRBD1 (5 bases). The CDR3 runs to 12 residues. Germline-derived CDR1 and CDR2 are SGHAT and FQNNGV. Trimming cost V 6 bases and J 8 bases, with 8 bases left between them. The CDR3, as DNA: TGTGCCAGCAGGAAAGGGGATTCACCCCTCCACTTT. Its protein product is CASRKGDSPLHF.

This clonotype was observed a few times. The chain links TRBV20-1 to TRBJ1-2, with 9 bases that match TRBD1. Germline trimming cut 3 bases from V and 3 bases from J; bases unmatched to any gene: 2. This CDR3 comprises 13 residues. Germline loops: CDR1 DFQATT, CDR2 SNEGSKA (reference sequence). The CDR3 nucleotides read TGCAGTGCTAGCACAGGGGGCCACTATGGCTACACCTTC. Protein sequence: CSASTGGHYGYTF.

This clonotype was found many times. The chain joins TRBV5-1 to TRBJ1-2; the match to TRBD1 covers 10 bases. V dropped 10 bases and J dropped 4; count of bases not matched to a gene: 10. Germline CDR1 and CDR2: SGHRS and YFSETQ. The CDR3 is 14 amino acids. The CDR3 loop reads CACGTGELGYGYTF. The CDR3 DNA reads TGCGCCTGCGGGACAGGGGAATTAGGCTATGGCTACACCTTC.

This clonotype was recorded many times. The rearrangement links TRBV5-1 to TRBJ2-1; D might be TRBD2 (6 bases). Germline-derived CDR1 and CDR2 are SGHRS and YFSETQ. Trimming left V 4 bases short and J 2 bases short, with 13 bases between. The CDR3 loop spans 15 amino acids. The CDR3 bases are TGCGCCAGCAGCAGGAGGGGATTAGCCTACAATGAGCAGTTCTTC. Protein sequence: CASSRRGLAYNEQFF. The full variable domain, rest sourced from reference TRBV5-1 and TRBJ2-1, is KAGVTQTPRYLIKTRGQQVTLSCSPISGHRSVSWYQQTPGQGLQFLFEYFSETQRNKGNFPGRFSGRQFSNSRSEMNVSTLELGDSALYLCASSRRGLAYNEQFFGPGTRLTVL.

In its sample, this clonotype was seen many times. The chain recombines TRBV24-1 with TRBJ2-1; 11 bases match TRBD2. V shed 3 bases, J shed 5 bases, and the junction held 8 bases outside the gene matches. This CDR3 has 17 residues. From germline, CDR1 is KGHDR and CDR2 SFDVKD. CDR3 nucleotide sequence: TGTGCCACCAGTGATCCCGGGACTAGCGGAGTCCACAATGAGCAGTTCTTC. It is translated as CATSDPGTSGVHNEQFF.

This clonotype was counted a few times. The chain has TRBV7-2 and TRBJ1-2; tentative D call: TRBD1 (6 bases). The CDR3 sequence is 16 residues long. Trimming left V 5 bases short and J 1 base short, with 17 bases between. Germline lookup yields CDR1 SGHTA and CDR2 FQGNSA. The CDR3 loop reads CASSLQDRFNNYGYTF. The CDR3, as DNA: TGTGCCAGCAGCCTGCAAGACAGGTTCAATAACTATGGCTACACCTTC.

This clonotype came up a few times. The chain has TRBV18 and TRBJ2-5; TRBD1 aligns across 7 bases. The CDR3 is made up of 13 amino acids. Germline V CDR1 and CDR2: KGHSH, LQKENI. Losses at the gene ends were 4 bases for V and 3 bases for J; bases not matched to a gene: 2. The CDR3, as DNA: TGTGCCAGCTCACGGACAGGAAAAGAGACCCAGTACTTC. Translation gives CASSRTGKETQYF. Based on the CDR3 plus reference TRBV18 and TRBJ2-5, the full variable domain is NAGVMQNPRHLVRRRGQEARLRCSPMKGHSHVYWYRQLPEEGLKFMVYLQKENIIDESGMPKERFSAEFPKEGPSILRIQQVVRGDSAAYFCASSRTGKETQYFGPGTRLLVL.

This clonotype was recorded many times. J is TRBJ2-1 and V is TRBV12-3 or TRBV12-4; 12 nucleotides agree with TRBD2. The CDR3 runs 16 residues. J was trimmed by 4 bases and V by 5 bases; bases with no gene match: 6. The CDR3 loop reads CASSQGLAGIYNEQFF. CDR3 coding DNA: TGTGCCAGCAGTCAGGGACTAGCGGGCATATACAATGAGCAGTTCTTC.

This clonotype was found a few times. The rearrangement joins TRBV5-1 to TRBJ2-1; the D is unclear. Germline loops: CDR1 SGHRS, CDR2 YFSETQ. The CDR3 loop spans 13 amino acids. V gave up 4 bases and J gave up 0 bases, with 5 bases separating them. CDR3 residues: CASSPYSYNEQFF. The CDR3 DNA is TGCGCCAGCAGCCCGTACTCCTACAATGAGCAGTTCTTC. Using reference TRBV5-1 and TRBJ2-1 for the parts outside the CDR3, the full variable domain is KAGVTQTPRYLIKTRGQQVTLSCSPISGHRSVSWYQQTPGQGLQFLFEYFSETQRNKGNFPGRFSGRQFSNSRSEMNVSTLELGDSALYLCASSPYSYNEQFFGPGTRLTVL.

This clonotype appeared many times. The chain recombines TRBV6-5 with TRBJ2-3; TRBD2 matches 12 bases. The V gene end was trimmed by 6 bases and the J gene end by 6 bases; junction bases not matched to a gene: 7. CDR1 and CDR2 from the germline V gene are MNHEY and SVGAGI. The CDR3 contains 15 residues. For the CDR3, the DNA is TGTGCCAGCAGACTCGGACTAGCGGGGTGGGATACGCAGTATTTT. Residues: CASRLGLAGWDTQYF.